Sequencing of this T cell receptor beta chain was carried out in a study of early T cells in non-severe SARS-CoV-2 infection. At the level of the study: Sequencing used unsorted whole-blood bulk RNA, so chains lack pairing.

Many counts were recorded for this clonotype. TCRdb re-derived calls from the 5' RACE reads in MiXCR, one entry per CDR3 protein. The sample includes tens of thousands of distinct CDR3 sequences, around 13% of them seen just once. Trimming pared 5 bases from V and 2 bases from J, leaving 13 bases between. The CDR3 is 15 residues long. Germline V gene lookup returns CDR1 SGHVS and CDR2 FNYEAQ. The receptor was isolated from an adult who was a healthcare worker with PCR-confirmed SARS-CoV-2 infection or an uninfected control (not recorded which). The material sequenced was whole blood, taken at baseline. V and J are TRBV7-6 and TRBJ1-5; D call uncertain. CDR3 DNA sequence: TGTGCCAGCAGCGATAGGGTTTTCGGCAATCAGCCCCAGCATTTT. Translation gives CASSDRVFGNQPQHF.